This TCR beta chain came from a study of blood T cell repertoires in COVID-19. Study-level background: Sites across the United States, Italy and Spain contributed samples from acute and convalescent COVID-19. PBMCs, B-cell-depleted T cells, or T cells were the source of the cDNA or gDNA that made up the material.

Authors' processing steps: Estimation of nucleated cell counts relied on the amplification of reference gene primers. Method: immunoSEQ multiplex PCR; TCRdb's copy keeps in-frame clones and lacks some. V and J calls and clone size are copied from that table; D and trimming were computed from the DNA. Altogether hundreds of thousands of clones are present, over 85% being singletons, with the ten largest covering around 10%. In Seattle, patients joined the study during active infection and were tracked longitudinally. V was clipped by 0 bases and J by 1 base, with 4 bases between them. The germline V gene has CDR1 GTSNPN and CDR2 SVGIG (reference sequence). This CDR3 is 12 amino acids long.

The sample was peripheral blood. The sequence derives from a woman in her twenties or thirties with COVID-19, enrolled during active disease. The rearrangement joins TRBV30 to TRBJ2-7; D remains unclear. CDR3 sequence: CAWSVSSYEQYF. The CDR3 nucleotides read TGTGCCTGGAGTGTCAGTTCCTACGAGCAGTACTTC.